These 3 T cell receptor beta chains were all obtained from the same sample, sequenced in a study of shared clonotypes between healthy human individuals. Generated by immunoSEQ multiplex PCR, the TCRdb table keeps only in-frame clones and is missing some. Of hundreds of thousands of clones in the sample, almost 95% were seen once. CD45RO-negative, CCR7-positively selected cells formed the naive CD8 fraction, excluding terminally differentiated effector memory CD45RA+ cells. Input material: naive CD8+ T cells sorted from blood. The receptors come from a man aged 30 to 45 in good health.

This chain links TRBV27 with TRBJ2-3; D not resolved. V shed 0 bases and J shed 8 bases, with 9 bases lying between them. This CDR3 region has 13 residues. Germline V gives CDR1 MNHEY, CDR2 SMNVEV (reference sequence). In DNA form, the CDR3 reads TGTGCCAGCAGTTTATCTCCGAAGCGTACGCAGTATTTT. Its translation: CASSLSPKRTQYF.

The table lists this clone with a count of one. V and J are TRBV7-8 and TRBJ2-1, with a tentative D call TRBD1 (5 bases). The CDR3 covers 16 residues. Germline CDR1 SGHVS, CDR2 FQNEAQ. The V end was cut by 4 bases, the J end by 8 bases, with 21 bases between. The CDR3: CASSYIPTERRDEQFF. CDR3 coding DNA: TGTGCCAGCAGCTACATTCCGACAGAGCGACGGGATGAGCAGTTCTTC. Using reference TRBV7-8 and TRBJ2-1 for the parts outside the CDR3, the full variable domain is GAGVSQSPRYKVAKRGQDVALRCDPISGHVSLFWYQQALGQGPEFLTYFQNEAQLDKSGLPSDRFFAERPEGSVSTLKIQRTQQEDSAVYLCASSYIPTERRDEQFFGPGTRLTVL.

J is TRBJ2-5 and V is TRBV7-3, with TRBD2 matching 11 bases. Trimming took 2 bases from V and 4 from J; bases not matched to a gene: 12. There are 18 residues in the CDR3. CDR1 and CDR2 (germline): SGHTA, FQGTGA. In nucleotides, the CDR3 is TGTGCCAGCAGCTTATTAGGTCTAGCGGGAGGAGGGGTAGAGACCCAGTACTTC. It specifies CASSLLGLAGGGVETQYF.